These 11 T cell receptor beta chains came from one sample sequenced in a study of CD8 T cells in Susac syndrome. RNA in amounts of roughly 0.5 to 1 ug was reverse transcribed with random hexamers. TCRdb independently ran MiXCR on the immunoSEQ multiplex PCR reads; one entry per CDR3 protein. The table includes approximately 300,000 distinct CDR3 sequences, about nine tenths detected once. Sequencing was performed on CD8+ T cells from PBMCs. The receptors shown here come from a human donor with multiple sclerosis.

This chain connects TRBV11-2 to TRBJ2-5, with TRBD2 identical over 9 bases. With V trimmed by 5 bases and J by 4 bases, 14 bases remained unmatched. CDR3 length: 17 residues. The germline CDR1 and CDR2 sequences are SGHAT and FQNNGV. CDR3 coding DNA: TGTGCCAGCAGCCGAATCCCCCGCGGGGGGGTGGGAGAGACCCAGTACTTC. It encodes CASSRIPRGGVGETQYF. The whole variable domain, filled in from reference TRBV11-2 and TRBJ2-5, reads EAGVAQSPRYKIIEKRQSVAFWCNPISGHATLYWYQQILGQGPKLLIQFQNNGVVDDSQLPKDRFSAERLKGVDSTLKIQPAKLEDSAVYLCASSRIPRGGVGETQYFGPGTRLLVL.

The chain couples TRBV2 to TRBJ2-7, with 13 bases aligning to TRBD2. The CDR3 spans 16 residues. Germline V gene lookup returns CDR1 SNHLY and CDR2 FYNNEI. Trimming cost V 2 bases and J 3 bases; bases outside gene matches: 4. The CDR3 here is CASSERTSGGIYEQYF. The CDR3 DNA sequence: TGTGCCAGCAGTGAACGGACTAGCGGGGGAATCTACGAGCAGTACTTC.

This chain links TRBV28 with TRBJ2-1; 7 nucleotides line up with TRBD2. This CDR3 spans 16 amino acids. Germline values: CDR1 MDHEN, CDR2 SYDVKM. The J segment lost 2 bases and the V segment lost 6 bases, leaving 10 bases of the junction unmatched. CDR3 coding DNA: TGTGCCAGCAGGCAGCGGGGAACCTGGACCTACAATGAGCAGTTCTTC. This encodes CASRQRGTWTYNEQFF.

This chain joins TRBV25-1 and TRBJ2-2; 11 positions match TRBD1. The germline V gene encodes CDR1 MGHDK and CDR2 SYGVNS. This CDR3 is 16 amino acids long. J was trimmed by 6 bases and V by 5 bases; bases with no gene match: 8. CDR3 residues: CASSSRDRGGPGELFF. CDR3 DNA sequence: TGTGCCAGCAGTTCCCGGGACAGGGGGGGTCCCGGGGAGCTGTTTTTT.

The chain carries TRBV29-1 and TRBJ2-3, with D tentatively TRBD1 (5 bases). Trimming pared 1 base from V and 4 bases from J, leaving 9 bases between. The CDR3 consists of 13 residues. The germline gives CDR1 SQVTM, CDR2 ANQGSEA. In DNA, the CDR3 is TGCAGCGTTGAAGGGGGCGAAGCAGATACGCAGTATTTT. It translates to CSVEGGEADTQYF.

The CDR3 DNA follows: TGTGCCAGCAGCGTAGGGTCCGGAGGAGGCTTGAGGCCCTACAATGAGCAGTTCTTC. Amino acids: CASSVGSGGGLRPYNEQFF. The V gene is TRBV9, the J gene TRBJ2-1; D is possibly TRBD2 (5 bases). CDR1 and CDR2 (germline): SGDLS, YYNGEE. This CDR3 is built from 19 residues. Trimming pared 0 bases from V and 2 bases from J, leaving 21 bases between. The full variable domain, in which reference TRBV9 and TRBJ2-1 provide the parts outside the CDR3, is DSGVTQTPKHLITATGQRVTLRCSPRSGDLSVYWYQQSLDQGLQFLIQYYNGEERAKGNILERFSAQQFPDLHSELNLSSLELGDSALYFCASSVGSGGGLRPYNEQFFGPGTRLTVL.

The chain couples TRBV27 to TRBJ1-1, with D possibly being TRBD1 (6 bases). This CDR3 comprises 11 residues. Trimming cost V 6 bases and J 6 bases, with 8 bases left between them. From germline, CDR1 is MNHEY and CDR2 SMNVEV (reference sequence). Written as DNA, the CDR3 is TGTGCCAGCAGGACAGGAGCTGAAGCTTTCTTT. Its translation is CASRTGAEAFF.

CDR3 loop: CASSFLYNEQFF. The CDR3 DNA follows: TGTGCCAGCAGTTTTCTGTACAATGAGCAGTTCTTC. This chain uses TRBV27 with TRBJ2-1; D is unclear. This CDR3 has 12 amino acids. Germline loops: CDR1 MNHEY, CDR2 SMNVEV (reference sequence). V lost 3 bases, J lost 4 bases, and 4 bases lay in between.

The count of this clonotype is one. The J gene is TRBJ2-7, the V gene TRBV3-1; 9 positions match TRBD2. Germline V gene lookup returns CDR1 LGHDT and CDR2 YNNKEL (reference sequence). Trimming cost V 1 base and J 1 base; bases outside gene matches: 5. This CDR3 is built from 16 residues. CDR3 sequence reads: CASSQGISGRSYEQYF. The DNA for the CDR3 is TGTGCCAGCAGCCAAGGGATTAGCGGGAGATCCTACGAGCAGTACTTC.

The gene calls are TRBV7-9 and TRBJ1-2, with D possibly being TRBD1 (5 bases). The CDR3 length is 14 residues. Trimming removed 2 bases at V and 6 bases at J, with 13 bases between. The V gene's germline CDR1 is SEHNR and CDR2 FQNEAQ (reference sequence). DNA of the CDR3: TGTGCCAGCAGCTTAAAGGGGACCGGTGATGGCTACACCTTC. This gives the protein CASSLKGTGDGYTF.

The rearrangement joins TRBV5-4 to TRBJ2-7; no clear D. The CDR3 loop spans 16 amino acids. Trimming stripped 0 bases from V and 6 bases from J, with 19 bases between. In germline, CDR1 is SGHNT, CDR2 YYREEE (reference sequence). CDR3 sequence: CASSLGLRSLLSEQYF. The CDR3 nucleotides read TGTGCCAGCAGCTTGGGACTCCGCTCCCTATTGTCCGAGCAGTACTTC. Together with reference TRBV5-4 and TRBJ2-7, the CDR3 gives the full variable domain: ETGVTQSPTHLIKTRGQQVTLRCSSQSGHNTVSWYQQALGQGPQFIFQYYREEENGRGNFPPRFSGLQFPNYSSELNVNALELDDSALYLCASSLGLRSLLSEQYFGPGTRLTVT.